This TCR beta chain was identified in a study of type 1 and type 2 diabetes patients. Study in general: The cohort mixed type 1 diabetes, type 2 diabetes and nondiabetic donors.

As to this clonotype: Antigen specificity is unknown.

The CDR3 runs 15 residues. The trim removed 6 bases at V and 4 bases at J, leaving 9 bases unmatched. The germline CDR1 and CDR2 sequences are MNHEY and SMNVEV (reference sequence). Amplification started from genomic DNA. Multiplex PCR with 30 forward and 13 reverse primers amplified the TCR beta CDR3. TCRdb independently ran MiXCR on the multiplex PCR reads; one entry per CDR3 protein. This sample carries 270,000 or so distinct CDR3 sequences, 47% of them seen once, and the ten largest clones take roughly 13%. Study observations and caveats: V and J gene usage correlated at about 0.97 between type 2 diabetes and control samples. Some HECs seen only in T1D might also appear in more T2D or control samples. A median of one highly-expanded CD4+ clone, covering around 4% of reads, occurred in type 2 diabetes.

Specimen: peripheral blood mononuclear cells (PBMCs). The receptor comes from a man between 18 and 29 years old with type 2 diabetes. The J gene is TRBJ1-2, the V gene TRBV27; 9 bases map to TRBD1. The CDR3 is CASRSPGQGLYGYTF. CDR3 coding DNA: TGTGCCAGCAGATCTCCGGGACAGGGTCTCTATGGCTACACCTTC.